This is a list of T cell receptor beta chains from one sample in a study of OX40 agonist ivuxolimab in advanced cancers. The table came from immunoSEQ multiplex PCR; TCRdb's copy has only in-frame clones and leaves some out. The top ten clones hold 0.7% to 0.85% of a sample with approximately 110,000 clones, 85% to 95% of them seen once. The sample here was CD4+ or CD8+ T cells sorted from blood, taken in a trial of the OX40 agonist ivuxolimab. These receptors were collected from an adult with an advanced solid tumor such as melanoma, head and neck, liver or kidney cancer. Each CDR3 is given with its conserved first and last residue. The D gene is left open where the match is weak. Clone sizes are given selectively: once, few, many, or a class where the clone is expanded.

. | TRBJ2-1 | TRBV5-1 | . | TGCGCCAGCGGGGAAGCGGCGGGCTCCTACAATGAGCAGTTCTTC | CASGEAAGSYNEQFF
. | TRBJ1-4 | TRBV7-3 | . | TGTGCCAGCAGCTTAGACAGGAATGAAAAACTGTTTTTT | CASSLDRNEKLFF
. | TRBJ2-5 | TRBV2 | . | TGTGCCAGCAAGCGCCAGTCTGCCGGGACCCAGTACTTC | CASKRQSAGTQYF
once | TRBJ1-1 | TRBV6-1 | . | TGTGCCAGCAGCCCACAGGGAAGGACTGAAGCTTTCTTT | CASSPQGRTEAFF
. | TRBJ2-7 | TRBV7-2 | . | TGTGCCAGCAGCTTTCGCGGAGTATACGAGCAGTACTTC | CASSFRGVYEQYF
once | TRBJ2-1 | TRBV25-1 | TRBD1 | TGTGCCAGCAGTGTGGCAGGGGGAAGGAATGAGCAGTTCTTC | CASSVAGGRNEQFF
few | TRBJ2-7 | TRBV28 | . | TGTGCCAGCAGCCTATTAGTGGGCAGTTCCTACGAGCAGTACTTC | CASSLLVGSSYEQYF
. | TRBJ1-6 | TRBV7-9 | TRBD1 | TGTGCCAGCAGTCCAGCAGACAGGGAGTATTCACCCCTCCACTTT | CASSPADREYSPLHF
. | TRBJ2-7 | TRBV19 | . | TGTGCCAGTAGTATAGTAGGGGCAGGTTACGAGCAGTACTTC | CASSIVGAGYEQYF
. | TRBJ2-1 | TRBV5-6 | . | TGTGCCAGCAGCTTAGGACTACACTCCTACAATGAGCAGTTCTTC | CASSLGLHSYNEQFF
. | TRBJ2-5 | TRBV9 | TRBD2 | TGTGCCAGCAGCGAGACTAGCGGGAGGGCCCCAGAGACCCAGTACTTC | CASSETSGRAPETQYF
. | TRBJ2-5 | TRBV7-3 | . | TGTGCCAGCAGCTTAAATCTGGGATCAGGAGAGACCCAGTACTTC | CASSLNLGSGETQYF
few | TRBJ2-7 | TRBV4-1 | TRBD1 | TGCGCCAGCAGCCAAGGGGACAGTAGCTACGAGCAGTACTTC | CASSQGDSSYEQYF
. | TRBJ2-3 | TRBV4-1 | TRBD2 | TGCGCCAGCAGCCACGGACTAGCGGGGTCTAGCACAGATACGCAGTATTTT | CASSHGLAGSSTDTQYF
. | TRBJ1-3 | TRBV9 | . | TGTGCCAGCAGCGTAAACAGTCGATGGAGCTCTGGAAACACCATATATTTT | CASSVNSRWSSGNTIYF
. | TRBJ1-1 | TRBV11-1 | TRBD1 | TGTGCCAGCAGCCCTGGACAGGGATACAACACTGAAGCTTTCTTT | CASSPGQGYNTEAFF
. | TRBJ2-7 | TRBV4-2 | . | TGTGCCAGCAGCCACGTTAACGACAGATCCTACGAGCAGTACTTC | CASSHVNDRSYEQYF
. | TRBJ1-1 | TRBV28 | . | TGTGCCAGCAGTTTATCAGGGAAAGCTTTCTTT | CASSLSGKAFF